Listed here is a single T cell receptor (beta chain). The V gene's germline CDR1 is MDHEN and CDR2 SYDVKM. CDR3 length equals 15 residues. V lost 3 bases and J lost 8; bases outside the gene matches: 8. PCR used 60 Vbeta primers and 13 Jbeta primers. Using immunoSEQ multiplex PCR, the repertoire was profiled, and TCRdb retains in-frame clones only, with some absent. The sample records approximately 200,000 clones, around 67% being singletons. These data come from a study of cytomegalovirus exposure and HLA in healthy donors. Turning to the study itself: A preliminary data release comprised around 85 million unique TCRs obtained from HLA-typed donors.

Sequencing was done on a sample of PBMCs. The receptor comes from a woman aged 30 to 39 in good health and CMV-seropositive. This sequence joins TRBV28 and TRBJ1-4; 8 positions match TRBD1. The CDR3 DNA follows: TGTGCCAGCAGTTTCGACAGGGGAGGGGGCGAAAAACTGTTTTTT. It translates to CASSFDRGGGEKLFF.